Listed below are T cell receptor beta chains from one sample, sequenced in a study of blood T cell repertoires in COVID-19. The data were produced by immunoSEQ multiplex PCR, yet TCRdb's version contains in-frame clones alone and is incomplete. The sample lists roughly 380,000 clones; 88% were seen once. The source material was PBMCs or T cells enriched from blood (not recorded which). The origin of the receptors is a woman in her thirties who had been exposed to COVID-19. Each CDR3 is given with its conserved first and last residue. The D gene is left open where the match is weak. Clone size, where shown, is once, few, many, or a class for clones that have expanded.

>TRBD1|TRBJ1-1|-|TRBV10-1
CAQRAGQGNTEAFF
TGCGCGCAGAGGGCGGGACAGGGGAACACTGAAGCTTTCTTT
>-|TRBJ1-2|-|TRBV5-1
CASSRPQTGSRGYTF
TGCGCCAGCAGCCGACCTCAAACAGGGAGCCGTGGCTACACCTTC
>TRBD2|TRBJ2-7|-|TRBV28
CASRTAGLAGGYEQYF
TGTGCCAGCAGAACGGCTGGACTAGCGGGAGGTTACGAGCAGTACTTC
>-|TRBJ1-1|-|TRBV10-3
CAISENQGSTEAFF
TGTGCCATCAGTGAGAATCAGGGTAGCACTGAAGCTTTCTTT
>TRBD2|TRBJ2-5|once|TRBV11-1
CASSSLAGWGETQYF
TGTGCCAGCAGCTCCTTAGCGGGGTGGGGAGAGACCCAGTACTTC
>TRBD1|TRBJ1-4|-|TRBV28
CASSPGQGLAKLFF
TGTGCCAGCAGCCCGGGACAGGGGCTCGCAAAACTGTTTTTT
>-|TRBJ1-2|-|TRBV2
CASSVQGTGYTF
TGTGCCAGCAGTGTACAGGGAACTGGCTACACCTTC
>TRBD1|TRBJ1-2|-|TRBV9
CASSVWTGEGGYTF
TGTGCCAGCAGCGTATGGACAGGGGAAGGTGGCTACACCTTC
>TRBD1|TRBJ2-4|-|TRBV9
CASSGPGTGALDIQYF
TGTGCCAGCAGCGGCCCCGGGACAGGCGCCTTAGACATTCAGTACTTC
>-|TRBJ2-5|-|TRBV19
CATAGVEGSETQYF
TGTGCCACCGCGGGCGTCGAGGGCTCGGAGACCCAGTACTTC
>-|TRBJ1-3|-|TRBV28
CASSGTNPGNTIYF
TGTGCCAGCAGCGGGACAAATCCTGGAAACACCATATATTTT